This T cell receptor (beta chain) was captured in a study of human T cells and chemical hapten exposure (dated by TCRdb to the early 2020s). Looking at the study overall: For sensitization, 2% DPC in acetone was applied to a 2 cm by 2 cm area of upper inner arm skin. Throughout the study period of roughly five months, patients also received therapeutic DPC doses to the scalp every week. Patch testing on the upper back used Finn chambers containing 0.01% DPC, with scoring done after 6 days according to International Contact Dermatitis Research Group standards. The patient cohort, mostly female, included alopecia areata with under or over 50% scalp involvement, alopecia totalis and alopecia universalis. Libraries were pooled for sequencing, and variation in per-sample TCR yields was attributed mainly to small differences in library volumes within the pool. The study tracked peripheral blood TCR repertoire changes in vivo during primary and secondary sensitization to the hapten diphenylcyclopropenone (DPC) in alopecia patients. Blood samples were taken from patients before sensitization (week 0) and at 2, 6 and about 24 weeks after DPC sensitization. Twenty-nine alopecia patients gave blood for TCR sequencing at one to four time points (pre-sensitization, 2, 6 and 24 weeks). From each blood RNA sample, both TCR alpha and TCR beta chains were sequenced. Overall study results and their limits: Repeated subsampling changed both the strength of the expansion versus patch-test correlation and the threshold at which that correlation became significant. Alopecia, a presumed autoimmune disease, was present in all patients, so the immune response of the patients might differ from that of healthy individuals. Patch test score was positively correlated with the number of PT1 expanded TCRs, with significance at thresholds 8, 16 and 32 but not at 4. Expanded TCRs formed significantly more large CDR3 similarity clusters than pre-sensitization or healthy control sets, consistent with antigen-driven responses. DPC sensitization did not change the number of TCRs with a frequency above 1 in 1000, and there was no evidence of changes in global repertoire structure.

This specimen's time point label, per the study, means: patch test 1, 2 weeks after DPC sensitization. Taken with the paper, the label for treatment or condition translates to: therapeutic diphenylcyclopropenone sensitization with weekly scalp DPC. Unfractionated whole blood was collected in Tempus Blood RNA tubes, and total RNA was extracted from that blood. Blood at each patch-test visit was drawn before the patch test was applied. Eligible patients were aged 18 to 70, diagnosed with alopecia, deemed suitable for DPC therapy, and excluded if pregnant. The method behind the library was RACE. Sequencer: NextSeq 500. During library preparation, unique molecular identifiers were attached to individual cDNA molecules so that TCRs could be counted quantitatively and reproducibly. The source study handled its data this way. A median of about 87,000 TCRs per sample was observed, with a range of roughly 20,000 to 750,000. V, J and CDR3 annotation of the TCR reads was carried out using the Decombinator software suite. Every sample was subsampled to the same number of TCRs (28,000) for the PS versus PT1 abundance plots. Expanded TCRs were defined as absent before sensitization and observed at least eight times at the 2-week time point. TCRdb redid the processing of the public reads, applying fastp at Q25 and MiXCR, and retained in-frame beta chains. Every CDR3 protein is listed once, alongside the most common genes and DNA of its rows. The V and J calls come from TCRdb's annotation, not from the publication. This sample is represented by roughly 48,000 distinct CDR3 sequences; 11% of them were singletons. The top ten clones comprise around 2% of the sample.

Per the germline V gene, SGHTA is the CDR1 and FQGNSA is the CDR2. Trimming removed 2 bases from V and 3 bases from J, leaving 6 bases between the germline ends. From the cysteine through the phenylalanine, the CDR3 covers 13 amino acids. The kept DNA is CDR3 alone, 39 bases in frame from the first base. As for this clonotype: Its antigen target is currently unknown. Base qualities are not recorded, but no much larger clone differs from it by a single base.

The sequenced sample was whole blood, obtained in connection with sensitization to the hapten diphenylcyclopropenone (DPC). Recombination joined TRBV7-2 with TRBJ2-3; the D gene identity is not certain. The clonotype comes from a woman in her forties with alopecia areata. Some clones in this sample may be carry-over from other donors' samples. The bases read TGTGCCAGCAGCTTATATATGACAGATACGCAGTATTTT. Translated, this is CASSLYMTDTQYF.